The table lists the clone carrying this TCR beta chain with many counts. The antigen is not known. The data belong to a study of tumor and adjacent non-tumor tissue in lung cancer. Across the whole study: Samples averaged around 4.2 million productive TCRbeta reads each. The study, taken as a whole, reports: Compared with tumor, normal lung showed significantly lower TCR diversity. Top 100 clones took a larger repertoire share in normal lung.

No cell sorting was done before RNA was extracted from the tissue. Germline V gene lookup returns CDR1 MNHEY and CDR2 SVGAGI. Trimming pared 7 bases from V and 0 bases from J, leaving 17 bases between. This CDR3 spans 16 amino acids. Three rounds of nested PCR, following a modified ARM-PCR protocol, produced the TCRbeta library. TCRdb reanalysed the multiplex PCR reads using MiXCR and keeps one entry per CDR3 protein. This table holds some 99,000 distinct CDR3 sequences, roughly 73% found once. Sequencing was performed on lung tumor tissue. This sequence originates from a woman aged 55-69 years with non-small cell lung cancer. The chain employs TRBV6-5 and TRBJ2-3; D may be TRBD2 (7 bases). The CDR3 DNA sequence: TGTGCCAGCATGCACCTCGGGGGGCCTAGCACAGATACGCAGTATTTT. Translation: CASMHLGGPSTDTQYF.